Described below is a single TCR beta chain sequence and its context. Its specificity is not known. Naive CD8+ T cells carried a CD45RO-CCR7+CD27+CD95- phenotype. This record comes from a study of CXCR3-negative and CXCR3-positive naive CD8 T cells. Whole-study findings and limits: Naive cells positive for CXCR3 carried more hydrophobic TRB CDR3s than CXCR3-negative ones. Memory CD8+ cells showed much lower diversity, while both naive subsets displayed comparably high diversity.

Germline V gene sequence: CDR1 SQVTM, CDR2 ANQGSEA. The CDR3 length is 12 residues. TRB cDNA was prepared as libraries by UMI-labeled 5' RACE. Reanalyzing the 5' RACE reads, TCRdb keeps one entry per CDR3 protein, without DNA. In total, the table holds some 150,000 distinct CDR3 sequences. The chain is built from TRBV29-1 and TRBJ2-7; TCRdb picks TRBD1, but there is no DNA to check that call. The sequenced sample consisted of naive CXCR3+ CD8+ T cells from blood. Subset in this sample: CD45RO-CCR7+CD27+CD95- naive CD8+ T cells expressing CXCR3 (TNR3+). This clonotype was sampled from a human donor in good health. Some clones in this sample may be carry-over from other donors' samples. The CDR3: CSVPTGTGEQYF.